What follows are 10 T cell receptor beta chains derived from one specimen sequenced in a study of cytomegalovirus exposure and HLA in healthy donors. The PCR used 60 Vbeta and 13 Jbeta primers. Only in-frame clones appear in the TCRdb table, and some are missing; sequencing was by immunoSEQ multiplex PCR. Counted here are over 110,000 clones, 75% to 90% occurring once; the ten biggest clones make up approximately 4.1%. The sequenced sample was PBMCs. All receptors derive from a middle-aged man in good health and CMV-seronegative.

This chain uses TRBV5-4 with TRBJ1-6; D possibly corresponds to TRBD1 (6 bases). V was cut by 0 bases and J by 6 bases, with 10 bases left in between. Germline V gene lookup returns CDR1 SGHNT and CDR2 YYREEE (reference sequence). The CDR3 is made up of 15 amino acids. CDR3 residues: CASSLVQGTNSPLHF. As DNA, the CDR3 is TGTGCCAGCAGCTTGGTACAGGGAACTAATTCACCCCTCCACTTT.

The CDR3 reads CASSLARGSNQPQHF. CDR3 nucleotide sequence: TGTGCCAGCAGCTTAGCCCGGGGGAGCAATCAGCCCCAGCATTTT. This chain links TRBV7-2 with TRBJ1-5; D perhaps matches TRBD1 (5 bases). Germline V gives CDR1 SGHTA, CDR2 FQGNSA. V lost 0 bases to trimming and J lost 1 base, with 7 bases between them. The CDR3 contains 15 residues.

The genes are TRBV21-1 and TRBJ2-2; the tabulated D call, TRBD2, remains unverified against the DNA. TRBV21-1 is marked as a pseudogene. The CDR3 is 15 amino acids. CDR3 protein: CASSKSGEVFGELFF. CDR3 DNA: TGTGCCAGCAGCAAAAGCGGGGAAGTTTTCGGGGAGCTGTTTTTT.

The chain carries TRBV5-1 and TRBJ1-4; TRBD1 agrees at 7 bases. The germline V gene has CDR1 SGHRS and CDR2 YFSETQ. V was clipped by 3 bases and J by 3 bases; unmatched bases: 2. The CDR3 loop spans 14 amino acids. CDR3 amino acids: CASSSGTANEKLFF. The DNA of the CDR3 is TGCGCCAGCAGCTCCGGGACAGCTAATGAAAAACTGTTTTTT.

The CDR3 nucleotides read TGTGCCATCAGTGAGTCGAAAGCGGGGGCGGGCACCGGGGAGCTGTTTTTT. Protein product: CAISESKAGAGTGELFF. This chain connects TRBV10-3 to TRBJ2-2; TRBD2 matches 8 bases. Germline trimming cut 0 bases from V and 4 bases from J; bases unmatched to any gene: 7. The CDR3 is 17 amino acids. Germline V lookup: CDR1 ENHRY, CDR2 SYGVKD.

This clone showed up just a few times. This chain links TRBV6-6 with TRBJ1-5, with D unresolved. The CDR3 contains 11 residues. The V and J ends lost 5 bases and 8 bases respectively, with 7 bases between them. The germline CDR1 and CDR2 sequences are MNHNY and SVGAGI (reference sequence). CDR3 loop: CASSPGEPQHF. Here the CDR3 DNA reads TGTGCCAGCAGTCCTGGAGAGCCCCAGCATTTT.

The chain couples TRBV7-9 to TRBJ1-5, with D maybe TRBD1 (5 bases). Trimming took off 1 base at V and 7 bases at J, with 8 bases between the two ends. Germline CDR1 reads SEHNR; CDR2 reads FQNEAQ (reference sequence). The CDR3 spans 13 residues. DNA for the CDR3: TGTGCCAGCAGCTTAGAGGGGCGGCAGCCCCAGCATTTT. It is translated as CASSLEGRQPQHF.

CDR3 sequence: CASSLTGNTDTQYF. The DNA of the CDR3 is TGTGCCAGCAGCCTGACTGGAAACACAGATACGCAGTATTTT. The V call is TRBV6-5, the J call TRBJ2-3; no clear D. Germline CDR1 and CDR2: MNHEY and SVGAGI. V shed 6 bases and J shed 2 bases, with 12 bases lying between them. The CDR3 spans 14 residues.

This sequence joins TRBV11-2 and TRBJ1-1; 7 positions agree with TRBD1. The CDR3 extends over 15 amino acids. V trimming: 5 bases; J trimming: 0 bases; junction bases outside the gene matches: 6. The germline V gene encodes CDR1 SGHAT and CDR2 FQNNGV. The CDR3 DNA sequence: TGTGCCAGCAGCCCGACGGGACAGATGAACACTGAAGCTTTCTTT. Its translation: CASSPTGQMNTEAFF.

V gene TRBV18 combines with J gene TRBJ1-5; tentative D call: TRBD1 (5 bases). V was trimmed by 0 bases and J by 6 bases, leaving 9 bases between them. In germline, CDR1 is KGHSH, CDR2 LQKENI. This CDR3 spans 14 amino acids. The CDR3 bases are TGTGCCAGCTCACCACCCCCGGGGGGTCAGCCCCAGCATTTT. This translates into CASSPPPGGQPQHF. The complete variable domain, with remaining parts taken from reference TRBV18 and TRBJ1-5, reads NAGVMQNPRHLVRRRGQEARLRCSPMKGHSHVYWYRQLPEEGLKFMVYLQKENIIDESGMPKERFSAEFPKEGPSILRIQQVVRGDSAAYFCASSPPPGGQPQHFGDGTRLSIL.